What follows are 32 T cell receptor beta chains derived from one specimen sequenced in a study of blood T cells in healthy people across ages. PCR was performed a second time for about 7 to 12 cycles using a sample-barcoded 5' primer and a J-beta primer mix. TCRdb reanalysed the 5' RACE reads using MiXCR and keeps one entry per CDR3 protein. The top ten clones hold 11% of a sample with about 1.6 million distinct CDR3 sequences, roughly 30% of them seen once. Sequenced: blood. The receptors come from a woman aged 25 to 39 in good health.

This clonotype was recorded at least ten times. The chain combines TRBV29-1 with TRBJ2-5; D uncertain. Germline assignment: CDR1 SQVTM and CDR2 ANQGSEA. V gave up 7 bases and J gave up 1 base, with 10 bases separating them. The CDR3 totals 12 residues. The CDR3 coding sequence is TGCAGCGCTATCGTGGCCCAAGAGACCCAGTACTTC. Translating it yields CSAIVAQETQYF.

The chain recombines TRBV21-1 with TRBJ1-5; TRBD1 is taken as the D call from the table, unchecked against the DNA. TRBV21-1 is a pseudogene locus. The CDR3 consists of 15 residues. CDR3 DNA: TGTGCCAGCAGCAGAGGGGGGCAGAGCAATCAGCCCCAGCATTTT. Its protein is CASSRGGQSNQPQHF.

The chain joins TRBV10-3 to TRBJ1-1; TRBD1 matches 10 bases. The CDR3 extends over 12 amino acids. The germline CDR1 and CDR2 sequences are ENHRY and SYGVKD. V dropped 8 bases and J dropped 4; count of bases not matched to a gene: 1. CDR3 DNA: TGTGCCATCGGACAGGGGGGCACTGAAGCTTTCTTT. As protein: CAIGQGGTEAFF.

Only a few counts were recorded for this clonotype. The CDR3 nucleotides are TGTGCCAGTAGTATCAAACACGCCTACGAGCAGTACTTC. It specifies CASSIKHAYEQYF. This chain connects TRBV19 to TRBJ2-4; D not resolved. TRBJ2-7 explains the end of the DNA better; the J call may be wrong. CDR1 LNHDA and CDR2 SQIVND come from the germline V gene (reference sequence). This CDR3 comprises 13 residues.

The CDR3 DNA sequence: TGTGCCAGTAGGGGGGAGGGCCTGAGTGATACGCAGTATTTT. This gives the protein CASRGEGLSDTQYF. The J gene is TRBJ2-3, the V gene TRBV28, with D possibly matching TRBD2 (7 bases). Germline loops: CDR1 MDHEN, CDR2 SYDVKM. The CDR3 covers 14 residues. The V and J ends lost 9 bases and 6 bases respectively, with 19 bases between them.

About this clonotype itself: Just one base apart from a much larger clone, this may be a read error. The chain carries TRBV7-9 and TRBJ2-7; D may be TRBD1 or TRBD2 (6 bases each). CDR1 is SEHNR, CDR2 FQNEAQ, per germline (reference sequence). Trimming removed 5 bases at V and 5 bases at J, with 16 bases between. This CDR3 has 14 amino acids. The CDR3 here is CASSPWRGCHEQYF. CDR3 DNA sequence: TGTGCCAGCAGCCCCTGGAGGGGGTGCCACGAGCAGTACTTC. The whole variable domain, remainder taken from reference TRBV7-9 and TRBJ2-7, is DTGVSQNPRHKITKRGQNVTFRCDPISEHNRLYWYRQTLGQGPEFLTYFQNEAQLEKSRLLSDRFSAERPKGSFSTLEIQRTEQGDSAMYLCASSPWRGCHEQYFGPGTRLTVT.

This clonotype has at least ten counts. V is TRBV4-2 and J is TRBJ2-1, with 9 positions matching TRBD2. V lost 4 bases to trimming and J lost 1 base; unmatched junction nucleotides: 5. The CDR3 length is 16 residues. Germline V CDR1 and CDR2: LGHNA, YNFKEQ. The CDR3: CASSPYSGSSYNEQFF. In nucleotides, the CDR3 is TGTGCCAGCAGCCCCTATAGCGGGAGTTCCTACAATGAGCAGTTCTTC.

This clonotype was seen only a few times. The chain recombines TRBV4-1 with TRBJ2-1; D remains unclear. Germline loops: CDR1 MGHRA, CDR2 YSYEKL. V gave up 2 bases and J gave up 8 bases, with 7 bases separating them. This CDR3 region has 12 residues. CDR3 sequence reads: CASSQYEYEQFF. CDR3 in DNA: TGCGCCAGCAGCCAATATGAGTATGAGCAGTTCTTC.

The chain recombines TRBV28 with TRBJ1-4; TRBD1 matches at 11 bases. The junction had 10 bases not matched to a gene; V was cut back by 5 bases and J by 5 bases. This CDR3 region has 17 residues. Germline V gives CDR1 MDHEN, CDR2 SYDVKM. The CDR3 loop is CASSLLKGTGGNEKLFF. The CDR3 nucleotides read TGTGCCAGCAGTCTCCTTAAAGGGACAGGGGGAAATGAAAAACTGTTTTTT.

V and J are TRBV10-3 and TRBJ2-1; possibly TRBD2 for D (6 bases). The CDR3 runs 17 residues. Trimming shortened V by 7 bases and J by 5 bases, and 24 bases separated the two germline ends. Germline CDR1 ENHRY, CDR2 SYGVKD. The CDR3 is CAITRSLFRGADNEQFF. CDR3 sequence (DNA): TGTGCCATCACCAGGTCCCTTTTTCGCGGGGCGGACAATGAGCAGTTCTTC.

The V call is TRBV4-1, the J call TRBJ1-2; D is undetermined. V lost 0 bases, J lost 0 bases, and 8 bases lay in between. The CDR3 consists of 15 residues. Germline V gene lookup returns CDR1 MGHRA and CDR2 YSYEKL. This CDR3 is CASSQEGWANYGYTF. The CDR3 nucleotides are TGCGCCAGCAGCCAAGAGGGGTGGGCTAACTATGGCTACACCTTC.

This clonotype appeared a few times. The rearrangement joins TRBV20-1 to TRBJ2-7, with D hard to call. Germline CDR1 is DFQATT and CDR2 is SNEGSKA (reference sequence). The CDR3 covers 14 residues. Trimming left V 0 bases short and J 3 bases short, with 12 bases between. CDR3 residues: CSARDLFGGYEQYF. The CDR3 coding sequence is TGCAGTGCTAGAGATCTTTTTGGCGGCTACGAGCAGTACTTC.

The V and J genes are TRBV6-5 and TRBJ2-7, with 8 bases identical to TRBD1. CDR1 is MNHEY and CDR2 is SVGAGI in the germline V gene. This CDR3 is built from 13 residues. Losses at the gene ends were 4 bases for V and 6 bases for J; bases not matched to a gene: 5. For the CDR3, the DNA is TGTGCCAGCAGTTTGACAGGGGCAGTCGAGCAGTACTTC. Translating it yields CASSLTGAVEQYF.

This clonotype was detected a few times. The chain is built from TRBV20-1 and TRBJ2-7; a possible D gene is TRBD1 (6 bases). V gave up 0 bases and J gave up 0 bases, with 12 bases separating them. Germline CDR1 DFQATT, CDR2 SNEGSKA (reference sequence). The CDR3 is 15 residues long. CDR3 nucleotides: TGCAGTGCTAGAGATGGGGGCAGTGTCTCCTACGAGCAGTACTTC. Its translation: CSARDGGSVSYEQYF.

The chain links TRBV30 to TRBJ1-1, with D maybe TRBD1 (6 bases). V was shortened by 0 bases and J by 8 bases, with 10 bases between the two germline ends. The CDR3 runs 12 residues. Germline V CDR1 and CDR2: GTSNPN, SVGIG (reference sequence). The CDR3 region is CAWSVRGYEAFF. The CDR3 DNA reads TGTGCCTGGAGTGTAAGGGGGTACGAAGCTTTCTTT.

A few counts support this clonotype. The V call is TRBV5-4, the J call TRBJ2-3, with TRBD2 identical over 9 bases. V shed 1 base, J shed 0 bases, and the junction held 6 bases outside the gene matches. The germline V gene encodes CDR1 SGHNT and CDR2 YYREEE (reference sequence). CDR3 size: 17 residues. CDR3 nucleotides: TGTGCCAGCAGCTTGCCTAGCGGGATGCAGAGCACAGATACGCAGTATTTT. This codes for CASSLPSGMQSTDTQYF.

The chain uses TRBV9 and TRBJ2-1; weak D call: TRBD2 (6 bases). This CDR3 comprises 15 residues. The ends were cut back, 2 bases at V and 4 bases at J, with 13 bases in the middle. Germline V CDR1 and CDR2: SGDLS, YYNGEE. In nucleotides, the CDR3 is TGTGCCAGCAGCGTGACCGGGGGTGATTACAATGAGCAGTTCTTC. Protein product: CASSVTGGDYNEQFF.

J is TRBJ2-6 and V is TRBV27, with TRBD2 as a possible D gene (6 bases). V shed 7 bases and J shed 0 bases, with 13 bases lying between them. The CDR3 contains 16 residues. Germline loops: CDR1 MNHEY, CDR2 SMNVEV (reference sequence). The CDR3 protein is CASISLRGSGANVLTF. In DNA, the CDR3 is TGTGCCAGCATAAGCCTGCGGGGCTCTGGGGCCAACGTCCTGACTTTC.

The sample holds a few counts of this clonotype. V usage is TRBV28 and J usage is TRBJ1-5; D is perhaps TRBD1 (6 bases). Germline V CDR1 and CDR2: MDHEN, SYDVKM. This CDR3 has 16 residues. V was trimmed by 2 bases and J by 5 bases, leaving 16 bases between them. The CDR3 region has the DNA TGTGCCAGCAGTTTACAGCCAGGGGAGTGGGATCAGCCCCAGCATTTT. Translating it yields CASSLQPGEWDQPQHF.

The rearrangement joins TRBV20-1 to TRBJ2-1, with no clear D. Trimming took 0 bases from V and 2 from J, leaving 14 bases between them. Germline V gene data show CDR1 as DFQATT and CDR2 as SNEGSKA (reference sequence). The CDR3 extends over 16 amino acids. CDR3 nucleotide sequence: TGCAGTGCTAGAGATCAGAGACCTGGGGCCTACAATGAGCAGTTCTTC. Translated: CSARDQRPGAYNEQFF.

This clonotype appeared many times. This may come from a read error, since a much larger clone is one base off. The J gene is TRBJ2-5, the V gene TRBV3-1; weak D call: TRBD1 (7 bases). Trimming pared 5 bases from V and 5 bases from J, leaving 15 bases between. The CDR3 is made up of 14 amino acids. Germline assignment: CDR1 LGHDT and CDR2 YNNKEL (reference sequence). CDR3 DNA sequence: TGTGCCAGCAGCGGGCAGGGGGGTTTGGAGACCCAGTACTTC. It is translated as CASSGQGGLETQYF.

The chain is built from TRBV7-9 and TRBJ1-6; D is undetermined. Germline loops: CDR1 SEHNR, CDR2 FQNEAQ (reference sequence). V was cut by 2 bases and J by 7 bases, with 12 bases left in between. The CDR3 runs 15 residues. CDR3: CASSLLASRNSPLHF. The CDR3 DNA reads TGTGCCAGCAGCTTACTGGCCAGCCGAAATTCACCCCTCCACTTT.

This clonotype was counted a few times. The V and J genes are TRBV5-1 and TRBJ2-1; D remains unclear. Trimming removed 1 base at V and 10 bases at J, with 6 bases between. Germline-derived CDR1 and CDR2 are SGHRS and YFSETQ. The CDR3 is 11 amino acids. CDR3 in DNA: TGCGCCAGCAGCTTGAGCTGGGAGCAGTTCTTC. It yields the protein CASSLSWEQFF.

This clonotype was counted only a few times. This chain links TRBV20-1 with TRBJ1-2; D is unresolved. In germline, CDR1 is DFQATT, CDR2 SNEGSKA (reference sequence). The ends were cut back, 6 bases at V and 8 bases at J, with 16 bases in the middle. The CDR3 contains 12 residues. CDR3 amino acids: CSALPEVGGYTF. The CDR3 DNA is TGCAGTGCACTCCCGGAGGTTGGAGGCTACACCTTC.

This clonotype was counted a few times. This chain joins TRBV20-1 and TRBJ1-6, with a possible D match to TRBD1 (6 bases). The length of the CDR3 is 14 residues. Germline loops: CDR1 DFQATT, CDR2 SNEGSKA (reference sequence). V was cut by 2 bases and J by 10 bases, with 15 bases left in between. For the CDR3, the DNA is TGCAGTGCTAGACCCCCCGAGGGGGGCTCACCCCTCCACTTT. It codes for CSARPPEGGSPLHF.

This chain connects TRBV20-1 to TRBJ1-6; D might be TRBD1 (5 bases). The CDR3 is made up of 15 amino acids. Germline values: CDR1 DFQATT, CDR2 SNEGSKA (reference sequence). With 5 bases removed from V and 6 bases from J, the gap between germline ends came to 17 bases. The CDR3 bases are TGCAGTGCTGACCAGATGAGGGGAGGTAATTCACCCCTCCACTTT. It yields the protein CSADQMRGGNSPLHF.

The rearrangement links TRBV18 to TRBJ2-3; possible D gene TRBD1, 7 bases. CDR1 and CDR2 from the germline V gene are KGHSH and LQKENI. Trimming took off 2 bases at V and 5 bases at J, with 14 bases between the two ends. This CDR3 has 15 amino acids. For the CDR3, the DNA is TGTGCCAGCTCACCATTGGAGGGGGCGCAAGATACGCAGTATTTT. This translates into CASSPLEGAQDTQYF.

This clonotype showed up just a few times. One junction end does not reproduce the germline sequence, and a read error may be involved. This chain joins TRBV7-2 and TRBJ1-1, with a possible D match to TRBD1 (6 bases). The CDR3 is made up of 15 amino acids. Germline V gene data show CDR1 as SGHTA and CDR2 as FQGNSA. The CDR3 nucleotides are TGTGCCGGCAGCTTATACGGGACATCGAACACTGAAGCTTTCTTT. Amino acids: CAGSLYGTSNTEAFF.

This clonotype was picked up a small number of times. V is TRBV28 and J is TRBJ2-5; D is perhaps TRBD1 (6 bases). V was clipped by 5 bases and J by 3 bases, with 16 bases between them. The CDR3 totals 15 residues. The germline gives CDR1 MDHEN, CDR2 SYDVKM. The CDR3 region is CASSPRGIVEETQYF. The CDR3 nucleotides read TGTGCCAGCAGTCCGAGGGGGATTGTGGAAGAGACCCAGTACTTC. Together with reference TRBV28 and TRBJ2-5, the CDR3 gives the full variable domain: DVKVTQSSRYLVKRTGEKVFLECVQDMDHENMFWYRQDPGLGLRLIYFSYDVKMKEKGDIPEGYSVSREKKERFSLILESASTNQTSMYLCASSPRGIVEETQYFGPGTRLLVL.

The genes are TRBV15 and TRBJ1-5; 10 nucleotides align to TRBD1. The CDR3 length is 18 residues. V shed 5 bases, J shed 5 bases, and the junction held 15 bases outside the gene matches. Per the germline V gene, CDR1 is LNHNV and CDR2 is YYDKDF (reference sequence). The CDR3 region has the DNA TGTGCCACCAGCCACGATAGGATGACAGGGGGCGGCCATCAGCCCCAGCATTTT. Translating gives CATSHDRMTGGGHQPQHF.

The chain is built from TRBV9 and TRBJ2-1, with D unresolved. From germline, CDR1 is SGDLS and CDR2 YYNGEE. Trimming took 4 bases from V and 7 from J, leaving 9 bases between them. The CDR3 is 12 residues long. CDR3 amino acids: CASSPVLNEQFF. The CDR3 DNA reads as TGTGCCAGCAGCCCCGTGTTGAATGAGCAGTTCTTC.

This clonotype was observed a few times. This chain uses TRBV27 with TRBJ2-3; 7 bases agree with TRBD2. The V gene end was trimmed by 2 bases and the J gene end by 2 bases; junction bases not matched to a gene: 10. This CDR3 is 17 amino acids long. Per germline, CDR1 MNHEY and CDR2 SMNVEV (reference sequence). The CDR3 loop is CASSLNRVAGTTDTQYF. As DNA, the CDR3 is TGTGCCAGCAGTTTAAATAGGGTAGCGGGTACCACAGATACGCAGTATTTT.